The clone carrying this TCR beta chain has just a few counts. This specimen comes from a study of OX40 agonist ivuxolimab in advanced cancers. Sequencing used immunoSEQ multiplex PCR; TCRdb keeps in-frame clones, though not all of them. The sample lists tens of thousands of clones, approximately 90% occurring once. This CDR3 spans 16 amino acids. Per the germline V gene, CDR1 is MNHNS and CDR2 is SASEGT. Trimming took 3 bases from V and 0 from J, leaving 14 bases between them. This chain uses TRBV6-1 with TRBJ1-2; D ambiguous. The sample here was CD4+ or CD8+ T cells sorted from blood, taken in a trial of the OX40 agonist ivuxolimab. This sequence originates from an adult with an advanced solid tumor such as melanoma, head and neck, liver or kidney cancer. CDR3 region: CASSDFGGGTNYGYTF. CDR3 nucleotides: TGTGCCAGCAGTGACTTTGGCGGAGGCACTAACTATGGCTACACCTTC.